A selection of T cell receptor beta chains follows, all from one sample in a study of beta chain features in type 1 diabetes. Sequencing was performed with immunoSEQ multiplex PCR; in TCRdb, only in-frame clones are kept and a portion is missing. The table records hundreds of thousands of clones, 15% of them present only once. Sequenced material: naive CD4+ T cells from blood. These receptors all stem from a man younger than 30 in good health. CDR3s include the opening cysteine and the closing phenylalanine or tryptophan. Each record gives: V gene, D gene, J gene, clone size, CDR3 length, CDR3 protein, CDR3 DNA. D genes are given only for firm matches. The size of a clone is reported for some rows only, either as once, few or many, or as a class for expanded clones.

V gene: TRBV7-8; D gene: -; J gene: TRBJ1-1; clone size: few; CDR3 length: 16; CDR3 protein: CASSPVGLKMNTEAFF; CDR3 DNA: TGTGCCAGCAGCCCAGTCGGGCTTAAGATGAACACTGAAGCTTTCTTT
V gene: TRBV7-2; D gene: TRBD1; J gene: TRBJ2-7; clone size: -; CDR3 length: 17; CDR3 protein: CASSRGRAGTGHYEQYF; CDR3 DNA: TGTGCCAGCAGCCGTGGGAGGGCCGGGACAGGGCACTACGAGCAGTACTTC
V gene: TRBV5-1; D gene: TRBD2; J gene: TRBJ2-5; clone size: -; CDR3 length: 16; CDR3 protein: CASSFGAGVIQETQYF; CDR3 DNA: TGCGCCAGCAGCTTTGGAGCGGGGGTGATCCAAGAGACCCAGTACTTC
V gene: TRBV7-9; D gene: -; J gene: TRBJ2-3; clone size: many; CDR3 length: 11; CDR3 protein: CASSFGDTQYF; CDR3 DNA: TGTGCCAGCAGCTTCGGGGATACGCAGTATTTT
V gene: TRBV12-5; D gene: -; J gene: TRBJ2-7; clone size: -; CDR3 length: 14; CDR3 protein: CASGLDARKGEQYF; CDR3 DNA: TGTGCTAGTGGTTTGGACGCTAGAAAGGGCGAGCAGTACTTC
V gene: TRBV5-1; D gene: -; J gene: TRBJ2-2; clone size: -; CDR3 length: 14; CDR3 protein: CASSLHDTAGELFF; CDR3 DNA: TGCGCCAGCAGCTTACACGATACTGCCGGGGAGCTGTTTTTT
V gene: TRBV6-4; D gene: -; J gene: TRBJ1-6; clone size: few; CDR3 length: 11; CDR3 protein: CAFSLVWSLHF; CDR3 DNA: TGTGCCTTCTCACTAGTTTGGTCCCTCCACTTT
V gene: TRBV6-7; D gene: -; J gene: TRBJ2-3; clone size: few; CDR3 length: 15; CDR3 protein: CASPPGELWESTQYF; CDR3 DNA: TGTGCCAGCCCTCCCGGGGAGCTCTGGGAGAGTACGCAGTATTTT
V gene: TRBV7-2; D gene: TRBD1; J gene: TRBJ2-1; clone size: -; CDR3 length: 13; CDR3 protein: CASRQGVHNEQFF; CDR3 DNA: TGTGCCAGCAGACAGGGGGTCCACAATGAGCAGTTCTTC
V gene: TRBV10-3; D gene: TRBD1; J gene: TRBJ1-1; clone size: few; CDR3 length: 16; CDR3 protein: CATRGTDLSMNTEAFF; CDR3 DNA: TGTGCCACCCGCGGGACAGACCTTTCTATGAACACTGAAGCTTTCTTT
V gene: TRBV4-1; D gene: TRBD1; J gene: TRBJ1-2; clone size: few; CDR3 length: 15; CDR3 protein: CASSQGLQGAYGYTF; CDR3 DNA: TGCGCCAGCAGCCAAGGTCTACAGGGGGCGTATGGCTACACCTTC
V gene: TRBV7-2; D gene: TRBD2; J gene: TRBJ2-1; clone size: few; CDR3 length: 15; CDR3 protein: CASSLASGSHNEQFF; CDR3 DNA: TGTGCCAGCAGCTTAGCTAGCGGGAGCCACAATGAGCAGTTCTTC
V gene: TRBV27; D gene: -; J gene: TRBJ1-4; clone size: few; CDR3 length: 14; CDR3 protein: CASSFQRGNEKLFF; CDR3 DNA: TGTGCCAGCAGTTTTCAAAGGGGTAATGAAAAACTGTTTTTT
V gene: TRBV7-3; D gene: -; J gene: TRBJ2-1; clone size: few; CDR3 length: 13; CDR3 protein: CASSKDPSNEQFF; CDR3 DNA: TGTGCCAGCAGCAAGGACCCGTCCAATGAGCAGTTCTTC
V gene: TRBV6-1; D gene: TRBD1; J gene: TRBJ2-7; clone size: -; CDR3 length: 15; CDR3 protein: CASSPGTGGAYEQYF; CDR3 DNA: TGTGCCAGCAGCCCCGGGACAGGGGGCGCATACGAGCAGTACTTC
V gene: TRBV5-4; D gene: TRBD2; J gene: TRBJ2-1; clone size: few; CDR3 length: 15; CDR3 protein: CASSQGLAGYNEQFF; CDR3 DNA: TGTGCCAGCAGCCAAGGACTAGCGGGCTACAATGAGCAGTTCTTC
V gene: TRBV7-2; D gene: -; J gene: TRBJ1-1; clone size: few; CDR3 length: 14; CDR3 protein: CASSSGTVNTEAFF; CDR3 DNA: TGTGCCAGCAGCTCCGGGACGGTGAACACTGAAGCTTTCTTT
V gene: TRBV12-5; D gene: -; J gene: TRBJ1-2; clone size: few; CDR3 length: 17; CDR3 protein: CASGLVVSGGVGYGYTF; CDR3 DNA: TGTGCTAGTGGTTTGGTTGTCTCAGGAGGAGTTGGCTATGGCTACACCTTC
V gene: TRBV4-2; D gene: TRBD2; J gene: TRBJ2-3; clone size: -; CDR3 length: 17; CDR3 protein: CASSQDSSGRITDTQYF; CDR3 DNA: TGTGCCAGCAGCCAAGATTCTAGCGGGAGGATCACAGATACGCAGTATTTT
V gene: TRBV4-3; D gene: -; J gene: TRBJ2-2; clone size: -; CDR3 length: 17; CDR3 protein: CASSQVGLASNTGELFF; CDR3 DNA: TGCGCCAGCAGCCAAGTAGGGCTAGCGTCGAACACCGGGGAGCTGTTTTTT
V gene: TRBV9; D gene: TRBD2; J gene: TRBJ2-1; clone size: few; CDR3 length: 20; CDR3 protein: CASSVDRDYLPLGSYNEQFF; CDR3 DNA: TGTGCCAGCAGCGTTGATCGGGACTATCTTCCTCTTGGATCCTACAATGAGCAGTTCTTC
V gene: TRBV6-5; D gene: -; J gene: TRBJ2-6; clone size: few; CDR3 length: 14; CDR3 protein: CASSGVSGANVLTF; CDR3 DNA: TGTGCCAGCAGTGGGGTCTCTGGGGCCAACGTCCTGACTTTC
V gene: TRBV7-2; D gene: -; J gene: TRBJ2-3; clone size: few; CDR3 length: 11; CDR3 protein: CASSNGASQYF; CDR3 DNA: TGTGCCAGCAGCAACGGGGCCTCGCAGTATTTT
V gene: TRBV5-4; D gene: TRBD1; J gene: TRBJ2-2; clone size: -; CDR3 length: 15; CDR3 protein: CASSLGQGTTGELFF; CDR3 DNA: TGTGCCAGCAGCTTGGGACAGGGGACCACCGGGGAGCTGTTTTTT
V gene: TRBV12-5; D gene: -; J gene: TRBJ2-7; clone size: -; CDR3 length: 17; CDR3 protein: CASGWLERGTKTYEQYF; CDR3 DNA: TGTGCTAGTGGTTGGCTTGAGAGGGGGACAAAGACCTACGAGCAGTACTTC
V gene: TRBV5-4; D gene: TRBD1; J gene: TRBJ2-7; clone size: few; CDR3 length: 14; CDR3 protein: CASSHVDRDYEQYF; CDR3 DNA: TGTGCCAGCAGCCACGTAGACAGGGACTACGAGCAGTACTTC
V gene: TRBV27; D gene: TRBD2; J gene: TRBJ2-5; clone size: few; CDR3 length: 14; CDR3 protein: CASSYSGMKETQYF; CDR3 DNA: TGTGCCAGCAGTTATAGCGGGATGAAAGAGACCCAGTACTTC
V gene: TRBV20-1; D gene: -; J gene: TRBJ2-1; clone size: few; CDR3 length: 9; CDR3 protein: CSARHEQFF; CDR3 DNA: TGCAGTGCTAGACACGAGCAGTTCTTC
V gene: TRBV4-3; D gene: -; J gene: TRBJ1-4; clone size: -; CDR3 length: 15; CDR3 protein: CASSPLGTTNEKLFF; CDR3 DNA: TGCGCCAGCAGCCCTTTGGGGACAACTAATGAAAAACTGTTTTTT
V gene: TRBV18; D gene: -; J gene: TRBJ2-7; clone size: few; CDR3 length: 13; CDR3 protein: CASSPGGGYEQYF; CDR3 DNA: TGTGCCAGCTCACCAGGGGGTGGCTACGAGCAGTACTTC
V gene: TRBV7-7; D gene: -; J gene: TRBJ2-1; clone size: many; CDR3 length: 16; CDR3 protein: CASSSAPGRNYNEQFF; CDR3 DNA: TGTGCTAGCAGCTCGGCGCCGGGACGGAACTACAATGAGCAGTTCTTC
V gene: TRBV18; D gene: -; J gene: TRBJ1-2; clone size: -; CDR3 length: 15; CDR3 protein: CASSPGLQTLYGYTF; CDR3 DNA: TGTGCCAGCTCACCGGGACTGCAGACACTTTATGGCTACACCTTC
V gene: TRBV7-9; D gene: -; J gene: TRBJ2-1; clone size: few; CDR3 length: 14; CDR3 protein: CASSFSIPYNEQFF; CDR3 DNA: TGTGCCAGCAGCTTTTCCATACCCTACAATGAGCAGTTCTTC
V gene: TRBV18; D gene: -; J gene: TRBJ2-1; clone size: few; CDR3 length: 13; CDR3 protein: CASSPLDGDEQFF; CDR3 DNA: TGTGCCAGCTCACCATTAGACGGCGATGAGCAGTTCTTC
V gene: TRBV18; D gene: -; J gene: TRBJ2-1; clone size: few; CDR3 length: 14; CDR3 protein: CASSQPDSYNEQFF; CDR3 DNA: TGTGCCAGCTCACAACCTGACTCCTACAATGAGCAGTTCTTC
V gene: TRBV12-5; D gene: -; J gene: TRBJ1-1; clone size: few; CDR3 length: 15; CDR3 protein: CASGLLGGPNTEAFF; CDR3 DNA: TGTGCTAGTGGTTTATTAGGGGGACCGAACACTGAAGCTTTCTTT
V gene: TRBV19; D gene: TRBD1; J gene: TRBJ2-1; clone size: -; CDR3 length: 14; CDR3 protein: CASSTTGVNNEQFF; CDR3 DNA: TGTGCCAGTAGTACGACAGGGGTGAACAATGAGCAGTTCTTC
V gene: TRBV27; D gene: -; J gene: TRBJ2-1; clone size: few; CDR3 length: 16; CDR3 protein: CASSPRTVGAYNEQFF; CDR3 DNA: TGTGCCAGCAGTCCGAGGACAGTAGGGGCATACAATGAGCAGTTCTTC
V gene: TRBV6-5; D gene: -; J gene: TRBJ2-5; clone size: -; CDR3 length: 16; CDR3 protein: CASSYPIQGWIETQYF; CDR3 DNA: TGTGCCAGCAGTTACCCGATACAGGGTTGGATAGAGACCCAGTACTTC
V gene: TRBV7-2; D gene: -; J gene: TRBJ2-7; clone size: few; CDR3 length: 15; CDR3 protein: CASSLAPGVGYEQYF; CDR3 DNA: TGTGCCAGCAGCTTAGCCCCCGGGGTAGGGTACGAGCAGTACTTC
V gene: TRBV2; D gene: -; J gene: TRBJ2-1; clone size: -; CDR3 length: 14; CDR3 protein: CASSERGDRLGSFF; CDR3 DNA: TGTGCCAGCAGTGAAAGGGGAGACAGGTTGGGTTCGTTCTTC
V gene: TRBV7-2; D gene: -; J gene: TRBJ2-3; clone size: few; CDR3 length: 11; CDR3 protein: CASSSEGTQYF; CDR3 DNA: TGTGCCAGCAGCTCGGAGGGTACGCAGTATTTT
V gene: TRBV9; D gene: -; J gene: TRBJ1-3; clone size: few; CDR3 length: 14; CDR3 protein: CASKAGASGNTIYF; CDR3 DNA: TGTGCCAGCAAAGCAGGGGCCTCTGGAAACACCATATATTTT
V gene: TRBV5-1; D gene: TRBD2; J gene: TRBJ2-5; clone size: -; CDR3 length: 16; CDR3 protein: CASSLMGGPSGETQYF; CDR3 DNA: TGCGCCAGCAGCTTGATGGGAGGGCCCTCAGGGGAGACCCAGTACTTC
V gene: TRBV28; D gene: TRBD1; J gene: TRBJ2-1; clone size: -; CDR3 length: 15; CDR3 protein: CASTSGTGGGNEQFF; CDR3 DNA: TGTGCCAGCACCTCGGGGACAGGGGGCGGGAATGAGCAGTTCTTC
V gene: TRBV28; D gene: TRBD1; J gene: TRBJ2-2; clone size: few; CDR3 length: 15; CDR3 protein: CASSPGQVNTGELFF; CDR3 DNA: TGTGCCAGCAGCCCGGGACAGGTGAACACCGGGGAGCTGTTTTTT
V gene: TRBV23-1; D gene: -; J gene: TRBJ2-7; clone size: -; CDR3 length: 16; CDR3 protein: CASSQLDSQCSYEQYF; CDR3 DNA: TGCGCCAGCAGTCAACTCGACAGTCAATGTTCCTACGAGCAGTACTTC
V gene: TRBV5-1; D gene: TRBD1; J gene: TRBJ2-7; clone size: few; CDR3 length: 15; CDR3 protein: CASSLMWTGGSEQYF; CDR3 DNA: TGCGCCAGCAGCTTGATGTGGACAGGGGGCAGCGAGCAGTACTTC
V gene: TRBV6-5; D gene: TRBD1; J gene: TRBJ2-7; clone size: -; CDR3 length: 15; CDR3 protein: CASSYYRGPSYEQYF; CDR3 DNA: TGTGCCAGCAGTTACTACAGGGGCCCCTCCTACGAGCAGTACTTC
V gene: TRBV29-1; D gene: -; J gene: TRBJ2-5; clone size: -; CDR3 length: 13; CDR3 protein: CSVPGSSQETQYF; CDR3 DNA: TGCAGCGTTCCCGGGAGTAGTCAAGAGACCCAGTACTTC
V gene: TRBV19; D gene: TRBD2; J gene: TRBJ2-2; clone size: few; CDR3 length: 14; CDR3 protein: CASSIAGGTGELFF; CDR3 DNA: TGTGCCAGTAGTATAGCGGGGGGTACCGGGGAGCTGTTTTTT
V gene: TRBV25-1; D gene: -; J gene: TRBJ1-6; clone size: few; CDR3 length: 16; CDR3 protein: CASSEIYRETNSPLHF; CDR3 DNA: TGTGCCAGCAGTGAAATATACCGGGAGACTAATTCACCCCTCCACTTT
V gene: TRBV7-2; D gene: TRBD2; J gene: TRBJ2-2; clone size: -; CDR3 length: 19; CDR3 protein: CASSYLRLAGGRVTGELFF; CDR3 DNA: TGTGCCAGCAGCTATCTTCGACTAGCGGGAGGGCGCGTCACCGGGGAGCTGTTTTTT
V gene: TRBV6-5; D gene: TRBD1; J gene: TRBJ1-2; clone size: -; CDR3 length: 12; CDR3 protein: CASSGGQDGYTF; CDR3 DNA: TGTGCCAGCAGTGGGGGACAGGATGGCTACACCTTC
V gene: TRBV7-8; D gene: -; J gene: TRBJ1-1; clone size: -; CDR3 length: 17; CDR3 protein: CASNIKGYDNQNTEAFF; CDR3 DNA: TGTGCCAGCAACATAAAGGGTTACGACAATCAGAACACTGAAGCTTTCTTT
V gene: TRBV9; D gene: TRBD1; J gene: TRBJ1-4; clone size: -; CDR3 length: 15; CDR3 protein: CASSSSRDRGKKLFF; CDR3 DNA: TGTGCCAGCAGCTCAAGCCGGGACAGGGGGAAAAAACTGTTTTTT
V gene: TRBV4-3; D gene: TRBD2; J gene: TRBJ2-1; clone size: -; CDR3 length: 16; CDR3 protein: CASSQGTSGSYNEQFF; CDR3 DNA: TGCGCCAGCAGCCAAGGGACTAGCGGATCCTACAATGAGCAGTTCTTC
V gene: TRBV4-1; D gene: TRBD1; J gene: TRBJ2-7; clone size: -; CDR3 length: 16; CDR3 protein: CASSPPSGTGRYEQYF; CDR3 DNA: TGCGCCAGCAGCCCTCCCTCCGGGACAGGGCGCTACGAGCAGTACTTC
V gene: TRBV6-5; D gene: TRBD1; J gene: TRBJ2-2; clone size: few; CDR3 length: 14; CDR3 protein: CASGRQGNTGELFF; CDR3 DNA: TGTGCCAGCGGACGACAGGGGAACACCGGGGAGCTGTTTTTT
V gene: TRBV7-2; D gene: -; J gene: TRBJ2-6; clone size: few; CDR3 length: 16; CDR3 protein: CASSLLTGVGANVLTF; CDR3 DNA: TGTGCCAGCAGCTTACTTACTGGGGTCGGGGCCAACGTCCTGACTTTC